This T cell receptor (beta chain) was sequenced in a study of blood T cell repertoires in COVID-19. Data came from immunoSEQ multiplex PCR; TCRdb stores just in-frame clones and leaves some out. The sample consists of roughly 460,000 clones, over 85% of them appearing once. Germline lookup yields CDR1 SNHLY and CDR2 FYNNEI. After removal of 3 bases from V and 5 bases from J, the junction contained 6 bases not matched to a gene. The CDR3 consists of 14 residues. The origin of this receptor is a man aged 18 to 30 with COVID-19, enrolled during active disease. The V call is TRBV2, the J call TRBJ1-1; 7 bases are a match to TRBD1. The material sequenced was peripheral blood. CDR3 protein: CASSEGRGETEAFF. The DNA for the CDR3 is TGTGCCAGCAGTGAGGGCAGGGGGGAAACTGAAGCTTTCTTT. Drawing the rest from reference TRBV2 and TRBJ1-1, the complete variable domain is EPEVTQTPSHQVTQMGQEVILRCVPISNHLYFYWYRQILGQKVEFLVSFYNNEISEKSEIFDDQFSVERPDGSNFTLKIRSTKLEDSAMYFCASSEGRGETEAFFGQGTRLTVV.